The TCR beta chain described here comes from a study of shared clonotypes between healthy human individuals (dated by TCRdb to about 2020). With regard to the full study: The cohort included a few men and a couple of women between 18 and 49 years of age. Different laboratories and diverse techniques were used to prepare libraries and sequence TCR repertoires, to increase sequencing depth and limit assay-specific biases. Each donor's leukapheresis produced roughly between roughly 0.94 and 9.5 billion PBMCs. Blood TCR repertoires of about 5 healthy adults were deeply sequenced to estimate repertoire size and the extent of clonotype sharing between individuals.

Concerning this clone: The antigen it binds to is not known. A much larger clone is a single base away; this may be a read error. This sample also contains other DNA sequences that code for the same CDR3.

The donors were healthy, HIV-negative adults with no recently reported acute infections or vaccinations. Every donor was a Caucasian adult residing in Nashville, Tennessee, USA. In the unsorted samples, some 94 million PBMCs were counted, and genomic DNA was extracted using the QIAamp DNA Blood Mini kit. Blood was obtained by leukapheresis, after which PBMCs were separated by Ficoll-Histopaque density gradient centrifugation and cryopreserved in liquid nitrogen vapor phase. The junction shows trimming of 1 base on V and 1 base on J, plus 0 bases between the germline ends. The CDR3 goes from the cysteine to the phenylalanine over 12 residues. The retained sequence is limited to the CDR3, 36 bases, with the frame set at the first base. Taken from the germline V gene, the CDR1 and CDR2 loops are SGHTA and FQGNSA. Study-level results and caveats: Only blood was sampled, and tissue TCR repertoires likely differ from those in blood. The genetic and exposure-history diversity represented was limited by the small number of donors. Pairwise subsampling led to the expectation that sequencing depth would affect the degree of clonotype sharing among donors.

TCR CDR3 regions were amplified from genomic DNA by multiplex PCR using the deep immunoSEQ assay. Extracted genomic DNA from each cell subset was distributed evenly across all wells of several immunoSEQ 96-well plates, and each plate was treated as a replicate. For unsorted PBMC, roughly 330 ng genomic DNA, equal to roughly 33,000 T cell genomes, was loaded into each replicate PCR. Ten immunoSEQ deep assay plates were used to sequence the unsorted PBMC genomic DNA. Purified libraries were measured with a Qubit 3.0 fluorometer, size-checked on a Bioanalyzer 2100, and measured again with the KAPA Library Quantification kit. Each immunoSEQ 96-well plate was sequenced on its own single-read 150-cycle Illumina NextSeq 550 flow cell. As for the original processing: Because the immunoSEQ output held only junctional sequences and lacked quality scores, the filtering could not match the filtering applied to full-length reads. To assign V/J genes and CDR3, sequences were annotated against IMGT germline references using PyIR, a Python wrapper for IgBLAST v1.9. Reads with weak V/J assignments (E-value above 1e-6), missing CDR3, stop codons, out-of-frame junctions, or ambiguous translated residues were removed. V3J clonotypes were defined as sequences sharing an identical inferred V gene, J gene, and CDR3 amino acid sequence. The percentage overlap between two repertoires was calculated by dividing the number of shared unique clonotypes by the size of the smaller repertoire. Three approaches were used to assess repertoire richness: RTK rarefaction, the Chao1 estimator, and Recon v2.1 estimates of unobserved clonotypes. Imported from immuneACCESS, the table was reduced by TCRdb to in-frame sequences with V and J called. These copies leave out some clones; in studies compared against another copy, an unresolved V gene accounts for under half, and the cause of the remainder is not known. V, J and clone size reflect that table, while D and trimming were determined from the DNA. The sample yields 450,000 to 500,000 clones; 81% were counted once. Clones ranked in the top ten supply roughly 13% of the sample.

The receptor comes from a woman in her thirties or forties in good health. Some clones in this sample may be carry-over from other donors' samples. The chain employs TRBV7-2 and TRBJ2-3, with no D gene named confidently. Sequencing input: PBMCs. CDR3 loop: CASSLGTDTQYF. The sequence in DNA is TGTGCCAGCAGCTTAGGCACAGATACGCAGTATTTT.